These T cell receptor beta chains were read from a single sample in a study of control samples from healthy donors and cancer patients. The assay was immunoSEQ multiplex PCR, and TCRdb's table has in-frame clones only and misses some. The sample yields 12,000 to 15,000 clones, approximately 80% seen once. Material: formalin-fixed, paraffin-embedded tissue. Source of these receptors: a female donor with lung cancer. The CDR3 runs from the conserved cysteine through the conserved F or W. Each record gives: D gene, V gene, J gene, CDR3 length, clone size, CDR3 protein, CDR3 DNA. D genes are given only for firm matches. Expanded clones are given a class, and other clones once, few, many or no size at all.

>.|TRBV19|TRBJ2-5|13|.
CATQVQGLETQYF
TGTGCCACCCAAGTGCAGGGGCTAGAGACCCAGTACTTC
>TRBD1|TRBV5-1|TRBJ2-7|14|few
CASSLDRGEYEQYF
TGCGCCAGCAGCTTAGACAGGGGGGAGTACGAGCAGTACTTC
>.|TRBV27|TRBJ2-3|14|.
CASTPRGSTDTQYF
TGTGCCAGTACCCCTAGGGGGTCAACAGATACGCAGTATTTT
>.|TRBV7-8|TRBJ2-1|17|.
CASSLLVSGLSYNEQFF
TGTGCCAGCAGCTTATTGGTAAGCGGTTTATCCTACAATGAGCAGTTCTTC
>.|TRBV11-2|TRBJ2-2|14|.
CASSPGVNTGELFF
TGTGCCAGCAGCCCAGGGGTGAACACCGGGGAGCTGTTTTTT
>.|TRBV6-6|TRBJ2-5|13|.
CASSYSNGETQYF
TGTGCCAGCAGTTACTCGAACGGGGAGACCCAGTACTTC
>.|TRBV18|TRBJ2-5|12|.
CASSPAPETQYF
TGTGCCAGCTCACCCGCCCCAGAGACCCAGTACTTC
>.|TRBV12-3/TRBV12-4|TRBJ1-6|13|.
CASSLNRVTPLHF
TGTGCCAGCAGTTTAAACAGGGTGACACCCCTCCACTTT
>TRBD2|TRBV6-5|TRBJ2-5|16|.
CASSYSGLAVRETQYF
TGTGCCAGCAGTTACTCGGGACTAGCGGTGCGTGAGACCCAGTACTTC
>.|TRBV10-3|TRBJ1-1|12|.
CAISGQGTEAFF
TGTGCCATATCTGGGCAGGGCACTGAAGCTTTCTTT
>.|TRBV19|TRBJ1-2|12|.
CASRETGYGYTF
TGTGCCAGTAGAGAGACAGGCTATGGCTACACCTTC
>.|TRBV11-2|TRBJ1-1|14|.
CASSLMQGGTEAFF
TGTGCCAGCAGCTTAATGCAGGGAGGCACTGAAGCTTTCTTT
>.|TRBV5-6|TRBJ2-7|12|.
CASSLFNYEQYF
TGTGCCAGCAGCTTGTTTAACTACGAGCAGTACTTC
>TRBD1|TRBV5-1|TRBJ2-1|16|.
CASSLSPGQGLNEQFF
TGCGCCAGCAGTTTATCTCCGGGACAGGGGTTAAATGAGCAGTTCTTC
>.|TRBV13|TRBJ2-2|16|once
CASSSTRQTNTGELFF
TGTGCCAGCAGCTCCACTAGGCAGACGAATACCGGGGAGCTGTTTTTT
>.|TRBV12-3/TRBV12-4|TRBJ1-5|13|.
CASSNGQFQPQHF
TGTGCCAGCAGCAACGGACAGTTTCAGCCCCAGCATTTT
>TRBD1|TRBV9|TRBJ2-3|16|.
CASSPPGGTGVNTQYF
TGTGCCAGCAGCCCCCCAGGAGGGACAGGCGTAAATACGCAGTATTTT
>TRBD2|TRBV4-2|TRBJ2-7|15|.
CASSQETSGAYEQYF
TGTGCCAGCAGCCAAGAGACTAGCGGGGCCTACGAGCAGTACTTC
>TRBD2|TRBV15|TRBJ2-1|16|.
CATSSRLAGGVNEQFF
TGTGCCACCAGCAGTAGACTAGCGGGGGGAGTTAATGAGCAGTTCTTC
>.|TRBV4-3|TRBJ1-4|15|.
CASSQGYRKNEKLFF
TGCGCCAGCAGCCAAGGATACAGAAAGAATGAAAAACTGTTTTTT
>TRBD2|TRBV5-1|TRBJ2-7|20|.
CASSARGGKRDVGGAYEQYF
TGCGCCAGCAGCGCCCGGGGGGGGAAGCGGGACGTAGGAGGCGCCTACGAGCAGTACTTC
>.|TRBV6-5|TRBJ2-1|14|.
CASTNVGAHNEQFF
TGTGCCAGCACTAACGTGGGGGCACACAATGAGCAGTTCTTC
>.|TRBV19|TRBJ1-6|12|.
CASGRINSPLHF
TGTGCCAGTGGGAGGATAAATTCACCCCTCCACTTT
>.|TRBV4-3|TRBJ2-6|16|once
CASSQAWDSGANVLTF
TGCGCCAGCAGCCAAGCTTGGGATTCTGGGGCCAACGTCCTGACTTTC
>.|TRBV9|TRBJ1-1|13|.
CASSVLMNTEAFF
TGTGCCAGCAGCGTACTTATGAACACTGAAGCTTTCTTT
>.|TRBV18|TRBJ1-5|13|.
CASSQGTNQPQHF
TGTGCCAGCTCACAGGGTACCAATCAGCCCCAGCATTTT
>TRBD1|TRBV6-5|TRBJ1-2|13|.
CASSMAGGGGYTF
TGTGCCAGCAGCATGGCAGGGGGCGGTGGCTACACCTTC
>TRBD1|TRBV7-9|TRBJ1-2|15|.
CASNFQGAANYGYTF
TGTGCCAGCAACTTCCAGGGGGCTGCTAACTATGGCTACACCTTC
>TRBD1|TRBV6-6|TRBJ1-1|13|.
CASSTTGDTEAFF
TGTGCCAGCAGTACTACAGGGGACACTGAAGCTTTCTTT
>TRBD1|TRBV7-2|TRBJ2-1|15|.
CASSTDRGYYNEQFF
TGTGCCAGCAGCACGGACAGGGGCTACTACAATGAGCAGTTCTTC
>.|TRBV6-2/TRBV6-3|TRBJ1-2|14|.
CASSSHQGGYGYTF
TGTGCCAGCAGCTCACACCAGGGAGGATATGGCTACACCTTC
>.|TRBV11-2|TRBJ2-1|13|.
CASSTTHGDEQFF
TGTGCCAGCAGCACAACCCACGGGGATGAGCAGTTCTTC
>TRBD2|TRBV18|TRBJ2-1|15|.
CASSQPGLAGREQFF
TGTGCCAGCTCACAACCCGGACTAGCGGGACGTGAGCAGTTCTTC
>.|TRBV12-3/TRBV12-4|TRBJ2-1|12|once
CASSREPLGQFF
TGTGCCAGCAGTCGGGAACCGTTGGGGCAGTTCTTC
>TRBD2|TRBV4-2|TRBJ2-1|16|.
CASSRREGGGANEQFF
TGTGCCAGCAGCCGCCGTGAGGGCGGGGGGGCGAATGAGCAGTTCTTC
>.|TRBV19|TRBJ2-2|14|.
CASRGRGNTGELFF
TGTGCCAGTAGGGGTAGGGGGAACACCGGGGAGCTGTTTTTT
>TRBD2|TRBV7-2|TRBJ2-5|16|.
CASSPGFGGGRETQYF
TGTGCCAGCTCTCCGGGATTCGGGGGGGGCAGGGAGACCCAGTACTTC
>TRBD1|TRBV7-9|TRBJ2-2|15|.
CASSFRQGDTGELFF
TGTGCCAGCAGCTTTCGACAGGGGGACACCGGGGAGCTGTTTTTT
>TRBD2|TRBV7-9|TRBJ2-5|11|medium-sized
CASGLEETQYF
TGTGCCTCTGGACTAGAGGAGACCCAGTACTTC
>TRBD2|TRBV11-3|TRBJ2-2|18|.
CASSLAPAGGLNTGELFF
TGTGCCAGCAGCTTAGCACCCGCGGGGGGACTGAACACCGGGGAGCTGTTTTTT
>.|TRBV5-1|TRBJ2-7|15|.
CASSLGSATTYEQYF
TGCGCCAGCAGCTTGGGGTCGGCCACGACCTACGAGCAGTACTTC
>.|TRBV27|TRBJ1-5|14|few
CASAPKGFYQPQHF
TGTGCCAGCGCTCCCAAAGGGTTTTATCAGCCCCAGCATTTT
>.|TRBV5-1|TRBJ1-1|13|.
CASSLTGNTEAFF
TGCGCCAGCAGCCTGACAGGGAACACTGAAGCTTTCTTT
>.|TRBV7-2|TRBJ2-1|14|.
CASSLRRDTNEQFF
TGTGCCAGCAGCTTACGGCGGGATACAAATGAGCAGTTCTTC
>.|TRBV6-1|TRBJ2-3|15|.
CASSEAGQSTDTQYF
TGTGCCAGCAGTGAAGCAGGACAGTCGACAGATACGCAGTATTTT
>TRBD1|TRBV11-1|TRBJ2-7|15|.
CASSFSGQATGEQYF
TGTGCCAGCAGCTTTAGTGGACAGGCTACGGGCGAGCAGTACTTC
>TRBD2|TRBV7-3|TRBJ2-2|16|.
CASSMGLAEGAGELFF
TGTGCCAGCAGCATGGGACTAGCGGAGGGGGCCGGGGAGCTGTTTTTT
>TRBD1|TRBV7-2|TRBJ2-6|17|.
CASSWGQGVPGANVLTF
TGTGCCAGCAGCTGGGGACAGGGGGTCCCTGGGGCCAACGTCCTGACTTTC
>TRBD2|TRBV19|TRBJ2-5|15|.
CASSLGGGPRETQYF
TGTGCCAGTAGTCTGGGGGGAGGGCCTCGAGAGACCCAGTACTTC
>TRBD1|TRBV11-2|TRBJ2-5|13|.
CASSLDWDSRQYF
TGTGCCAGCAGCTTAGATTGGGACAGCCGCCAGTACTTC
>TRBD2|TRBV7-7|TRBJ2-5|15|.
CASSFVGGPLETQYF
TGTGCTAGCAGCTTTGTGGGAGGGCCCTTAGAGACCCAGTACTTC
>TRBD2|TRBV5-1|TRBJ2-7|14|few
CASSPSGSISEQYF
TGCGCCAGCAGCCCAAGCGGGAGTATCTCCGAGCAGTACTTC
>.|TRBV7-2|TRBJ1-2|13|.
CASTLGGRRGYTF
TGTGCCAGCACGCTGGGGGGGCGACGGGGCTACACCTTC